Each of the 22 T cell receptor beta chains below was sequenced from the same sample in a study of T cell responses to AZD1222 COVID-19 vaccine. Assay used: immunoSEQ multiplex PCR; TCRdb lists only in-frame clones, some missing. The data show over 150,000 clones, about nine tenths seen once. Sequences were derived from peripheral blood, sampled on day 0 of AZD1222 vaccination. The receptors were gathered from an adult in good health.

This clone appeared a few times. This chain connects TRBV25-1 to TRBJ2-2; D remains ambiguous. Germline V gene lookup returns CDR1 MGHDK and CDR2 SYGVNS. The CDR3 sequence is 14 residues long. V was trimmed by 3 bases and J by 0 bases, leaving 5 bases between them. The CDR3 reads CASSDLANTGELFF. CDR3 coding DNA: TGTGCCAGCAGTGACCTCGCGAACACCGGGGAGCTGTTTTTT.

The gene calls are TRBV4-3 and TRBJ2-5; 14 bases are shared with TRBD2. CDR3 length: 19 amino acids. Germline V gene sequence: CDR1 LGHNA, CDR2 YSLEER. The V and J ends lost 3 bases and 3 bases, in that order; junction bases with no gene match: 12. The CDR3 bases are TGCGCCAGCAGCCACCCCAGACTAGCGGGGGGGAGGGAGGAAGAGACCCAGTACTTC. It specifies CASSHPRLAGGREEETQYF.

This chain uses TRBV5-8 with TRBJ1-2, with a weak D call TRBD1 (5 bases). Between the trimmed V and J ends, which lost 0 bases and 6 bases, there was a span of 6 bases. CDR1 and CDR2 from the germline V gene are SGHTS and YDEGEE. The length of the CDR3 is 12 residues. The CDR3 loop is CASSLVGDGYTF. In DNA, the CDR3 is TGTGCCAGCAGCTTGGTAGGGGATGGCTACACCTTC.

This clone was seen only a few times. The genes are TRBV28 and TRBJ1-3; TRBD1 agrees at 7 bases. V shed 3 bases and J 5 bases; nucleotides not matched to a gene: 7. Germline V lookup: CDR1 MDHEN, CDR2 SYDVKM. This CDR3 is built from 15 residues. The CDR3 DNA is TGTGCCAGCAGTTTCGGAGGGGGCCGAAGAAACACCATATATTTT. Translating it yields CASSFGGGRRNTIYF.

The V call is TRBV11-2, the J call TRBJ1-4, with D unresolved. Germline assignment: CDR1 SGHAT and CDR2 FQNNGV. CDR3 length: 15 amino acids. Trimming pared 5 bases from V and 1 base from J, leaving 11 bases between. The CDR3 DNA is TGTGCCAGCAGCGCGATTTTTGGAACTAATGAAAAACTGTTTTTT. Translated, it gives CASSAIFGTNEKLFF.

The chain employs TRBV4-3 and TRBJ2-7; 10 positions match TRBD1. There are 16 residues in the CDR3. Germline CDR1 is LGHNA and CDR2 is YSLEER. Trimming took 3 bases from V and 3 from J; bases not matched to a gene: 8. The DNA for the CDR3 is TGCGCCAGCAGCCAGGGACCGGGACAGGGGCGCTACGAGCAGTACTTC. Amino acid sequence: CASSQGPGQGRYEQYF.

V is TRBV9 and J is TRBJ1-1; D is possibly TRBD1 (5 bases). Deletions cut 3 bases from V and 1 base from J, with 13 bases between. This CDR3 spans 15 amino acids. Germline values: CDR1 SGDLS, CDR2 YYNGEE. CDR3 nucleotides: TGTGCCAGCAGCGCCCAAGTGGGGCAGAACACTGAAGCTTTCTTT. Protein: CASSAQVGQNTEAFF.

The V gene is TRBV2, the J gene TRBJ2-7; the D gene is possibly TRBD1 (5 bases). V lost 2 bases and J lost 1, with 15 bases in between. CDR3 length: 16 amino acids. Per the germline V gene, CDR1 is SNHLY and CDR2 is FYNNEI. CDR3: CASSEHRKQVSYEQYF. As DNA, the CDR3 is TGTGCCAGCAGTGAACACCGTAAACAGGTTTCCTACGAGCAGTACTTC.

V usage is TRBV9 and J usage is TRBJ2-5; the match to TRBD1 covers 7 bases. This CDR3 has 14 residues. The ends lost 1 base at V and 5 bases at J; junction bases unmatched: 5. Germline loops: CDR1 SGDLS, CDR2 YYNGEE. The CDR3 DNA follows: TGTGCCAGCAGCGTAACAGGGGTTCGGGAGACCCAGTACTTC. Amino acids: CASSVTGVRETQYF.

J is TRBJ1-2 and V is TRBV29-1, with D perhaps TRBD1 (6 bases). Trimming cost V 7 bases and J 1 base, with 22 bases left between them. Per the germline V gene, CDR1 is SQVTM and CDR2 is ANQGSEA. The CDR3 runs 16 residues. CDR3 DNA sequence: TGCAGCGCCACAGGACAGCAAGAGTATAGTAACTATGGCTACACCTTC. Amino acids: CSATGQQEYSNYGYTF.

The J gene is TRBJ2-7, the V gene TRBV19; 9 bases agree with TRBD1. V shed 3 bases and J 3 bases; nucleotides not matched to a gene: 6. Germline lookup yields CDR1 LNHDA and CDR2 SQIVND (reference sequence). There are 15 residues in the CDR3. The CDR3: CASSIGTGQGYEQYF. The CDR3 DNA sequence: TGTGCCAGTAGTATCGGCACGGGACAGGGCTACGAGCAGTACTTC.

This clone was counted a few times. The V and J genes are TRBV5-4 and TRBJ2-2, with 12 bases matching TRBD2. V lost 4 bases and J lost 1; bases outside the gene matches: 5. This CDR3 comprises 17 residues. CDR1 SGHNT and CDR2 YYREEE come from the germline V gene (reference sequence). Here the CDR3 DNA reads TGTGCCAGCAGCCGAGGGACTAGCGGGTTGAACACCGGGGAGCTGTTTTTT. Protein product: CASSRGTSGLNTGELFF. Full variable domain (remainder filled in from reference TRBV5-4 and TRBJ2-2): ETGVTQSPTHLIKTRGQQVTLRCSSQSGHNTVSWYQQALGQGPQFIFQYYREEENGRGNFPPRFSGLQFPNYSSELNVNALELDDSALYLCASSRGTSGLNTGELFFGEGSRLTVL.

The chain uses TRBV10-3 and TRBJ1-2; 7 bases line up with TRBD1. CDR3 length equals 17 residues. Looked up from germline, CDR1 is ENHRY and CDR2 is SYGVKD. J was trimmed by 2 bases and V by 3 bases; bases with no gene match: 12. The CDR3 region has the DNA TGTGCCATCAGTGATCGCGGGACAGCAAGAGGGAACTATGGCTACACCTTC. It specifies CAISDRGTARGNYGYTF.

The chain couples TRBV5-6 to TRBJ1-1; 10 nucleotides align to TRBD1. The germline V gene encodes CDR1 SGHDT and CDR2 YYEEEE. With 0 bases clipped from V and 5 bases from J, the junction kept 7 bases outside the gene matches. The CDR3 sequence is 16 residues long. The CDR3 spells CASSLAGDRGGTEAFF. CDR3 sequence (DNA): TGTGCCAGCAGCTTGGCCGGGGACAGGGGAGGGACTGAAGCTTTCTTT. The variable domain in full, with the rest retrieved from reference TRBV5-6 and TRBJ1-1, is DAGVTQSPTHLIKTRGQQVTLRCSPKSGHDTVSWYQQALGQGPQFIFQYYEEEERQRGNFPDRFSGHQFPNYSSELNVNALLLGDSALYLCASSLAGDRGGTEAFFGQGTRLTVV.

The rearrangement joins TRBV5-6 to TRBJ1-2, with D perhaps matching TRBD1 (5 bases). The V gene's germline CDR1 is SGHDT and CDR2 YYEEEE. Trimming shortened V by 2 bases and J by 10 bases, and 15 bases separated the two germline ends. The CDR3 extends over 13 amino acids. The CDR3 region is CASSFLGPTDYTF. In nucleotides, the CDR3 is TGTGCCAGCAGCTTTCTGGGACCCACCGACTACACCTTC.

The chain has TRBV2 and TRBJ2-5; tentative D call: TRBD1 (6 bases). With 4 bases removed from V and 4 bases from J, the gap between germline ends came to 28 bases. From germline, CDR1 is SNHLY and CDR2 FYNNEI. CDR3 length: 19 residues. This chain's CDR3 is CASSVRVATGTYLLETQYF. In DNA, the CDR3 is TGTGCCAGCAGTGTTAGGGTAGCAACCGGGACATACCTCTTAGAGACCCAGTACTTC.

V is TRBV7-8 and J is TRBJ2-7; 7 bases are a match to TRBD1. Germline V gene sequence: CDR1 SGHVS, CDR2 FQNEAQ. The CDR3 totals 15 residues. V shed 1 base, J shed 3 bases, and the junction held 6 bases outside the gene matches. The CDR3 here is CASSLGQGLYYEQYF. The CDR3 nucleotides read TGTGCCAGCAGCTTAGGACAGGGATTGTACTACGAGCAGTACTTC.

The rearrangement links TRBV2 to TRBJ1-5; the D gene is possibly TRBD1 (6 bases). The V gene's germline CDR1 is SNHLY and CDR2 FYNNEI. The CDR3 is 14 amino acids. Trimming left V 1 base short and J 4 bases short, with 8 bases between. The CDR3 protein is CASSEGRGNQPQHF. The CDR3 DNA follows: TGTGCCAGCAGTGAAGGTAGGGGGAATCAGCCCCAGCATTTT.

CDR3 DNA: TGTGCCAGCAGCCCACACCCCTCCTACAATGAGCAGTTCTTC. It codes for CASSPHPSYNEQFF. The chain combines TRBV9 with TRBJ2-1; D call uncertain. Germline V gene data show CDR1 as SGDLS and CDR2 as YYNGEE. The CDR3 is 14 residues long. The ends were cut back, 4 bases at V and 0 bases at J, with 8 bases in the middle.

In this sample, this clone turned up once. The CDR3 DNA reads as TGTGCCAGCAGCTTAGTAAGGGTAAAATTGAACAGAGCGAACACCGGGGAGCTGTTTTTT. Translating it yields CASSLVRVKLNRANTGELFF. V usage is TRBV7-7 and J usage is TRBJ2-2; unclear D gene. The V and J ends lost 1 base and 0 bases respectively, with 21 bases between them. This CDR3 contains 20 residues. Germline CDR1 reads SSHAT; CDR2 reads FNYEAQ (reference sequence). The full variable domain, completed using reference TRBV7-7 and TRBJ2-2, is GAGVSQSPRYKVTKRGQDVTLRCDPISSHATLYWYQQALGQGPEFLTYFNYEAQPDKSGLPSDRFSAERPEGSISTLTIQRTEQRDSAMYRCASSLVRVKLNRANTGELFFGEGSRLTVL.

The chain combines TRBV5-1 with TRBJ2-7; D possibly corresponds to TRBD2 (6 bases). The CDR3 covers 15 residues. V gave up 2 bases and J gave up 4 bases, with 16 bases separating them. Germline CDR1 and CDR2: SGHRS and YFSETQ. The CDR3 here is CASSFGTGDRYEQYF. In DNA form, the CDR3 reads TGCGCCAGCAGCTTCGGGACGGGGGACCGTTACGAGCAGTACTTC.

The DNA of the CDR3 is TGTGCCAGCAGAGGGACAGGGAACATTCAGTACTTC. Its protein product is CASRGTGNIQYF. The gene calls are TRBV6-5 and TRBJ2-4, with TRBD1 matching 9 bases. The V and J ends lost 6 bases and 7 bases, in that order; junction bases with no gene match: 1. CDR1 MNHEY and CDR2 SVGAGI come from the germline V gene. The CDR3 contains 12 residues.